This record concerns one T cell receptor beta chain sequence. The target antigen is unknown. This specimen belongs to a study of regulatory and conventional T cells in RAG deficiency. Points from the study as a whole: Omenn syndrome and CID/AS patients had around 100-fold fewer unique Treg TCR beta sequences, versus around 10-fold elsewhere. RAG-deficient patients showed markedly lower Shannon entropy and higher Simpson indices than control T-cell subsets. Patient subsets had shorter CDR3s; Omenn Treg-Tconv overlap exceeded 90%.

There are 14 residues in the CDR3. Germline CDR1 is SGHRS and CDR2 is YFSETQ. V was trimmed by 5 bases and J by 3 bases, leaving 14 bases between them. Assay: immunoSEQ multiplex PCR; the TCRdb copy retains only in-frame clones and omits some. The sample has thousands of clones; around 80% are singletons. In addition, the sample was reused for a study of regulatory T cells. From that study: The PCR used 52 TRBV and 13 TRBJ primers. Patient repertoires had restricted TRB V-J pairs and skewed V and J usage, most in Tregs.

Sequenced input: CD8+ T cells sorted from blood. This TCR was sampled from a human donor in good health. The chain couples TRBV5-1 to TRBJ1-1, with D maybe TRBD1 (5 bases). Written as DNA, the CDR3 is TGCGCCAGCAGTCGGTGGGAAGGGGACACTGAAGCTTTCTTT. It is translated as CASSRWEGDTEAFF.